Listed below are T cell receptor beta chains from one sample, sequenced in a study of cytomegalovirus exposure and HLA in healthy donors. Only in-frame clones appear in the TCRdb table, and some are missing; sequencing was by immunoSEQ multiplex PCR. Found here are roughly 150,000 clones, roughly four fifths of them singletons; the top ten hold more than 2.5%. The sample taken for sequencing was PBMCs. These TCRs come from a female donor in good health and CMV-seronegative. Both conserved end residues are part of each CDR3.

v_gene,j_gene,CDR3aa
TRBV7-7,.,CASSAGAGEQYF
TRBV4-3,TRBJ1-6,CASSPQGAGFGNSPLHF
TRBV27,TRBJ1-3,CASSRTGEGNTIYF
TRBV19,TRBJ1-4,CASSPGGSSNEKLFF
TRBV28,TRBJ2-7,CASSLWNSSYEQYF
TRBV9,TRBJ1-1,CASSPLSGEGQGPQNTEAFF
TRBV6-5,TRBJ1-1,CASTIGGGAEAFF
TRBV6-6,TRBJ1-2,CASSYRTGAGYTF
TRBV5-1,TRBJ2-7,CASRWGDGSISEQYF
TRBV29-1,TRBJ2-1,CSVSGSLYNEQFF
TRBV2,TRBJ2-7,CASRFAASYEQYF
TRBV11-3,TRBJ2-7,CASTLGGRRGTKQYF
TRBV14,TRBJ2-7,CASRPGGSYEQYF
TRBV4-2,TRBJ2-3,CASSQYRETDTQYF
TRBV28,TRBJ2-1,CASILDRGYNEQFF
TRBV6-5,TRBJ1-6,CASSYSGHYNSPLHF
TRBV4-3,TRBJ1-1,CASSRQIGTGGTEAFF
TRBV7-2,TRBJ1-6,CASSLDPGSPLHF
TRBV4-3,TRBJ2-5,CASSQIGTSQETQYF
TRBV29-1,TRBJ2-2,CSVRRGTGDTGELFF
TRBV2,TRBJ1-1,CASNYRENTEAFF
TRBV29-1,TRBJ2-7,CSVAGGRSSYEQYF
TRBV11-2,TRBJ1-4,CASSRGVGGHNEKLFF
TRBV6-1,TRBJ1-4,CATTMTGVSNEKLFF
TRBV30,TRBJ1-5,CACSTGRHQPQHF
TRBV15,TRBJ1-5,CATSRDVGVGGQPQHF
TRBV19,TRBJ2-5,CASSTGDREEQYF
TRBV6-5,TRBJ2-7,CASSSRGSSYEQYF
TRBV28,TRBJ2-3,CASSLGRWGRGTDTQYF
TRBV5-6,TRBJ2-6,CASSLQAIGANVLTF
TRBV15,TRBJ1-5,CATSRGTGGAAQPQHF
TRBV6-5,TRBJ1-1,CASSRYLNTEAFF
TRBV19,TRBJ1-1,CASSIPGQGSTEAFF
TRBV6-1,TRBJ1-1,CASSSSGGTEAFF
TRBV6-5,TRBJ1-2,CASSSPPGGSGYTF
TRBV6-1,TRBJ1-5,CASSDLGQGRQPQHF
TRBV6-5,TRBJ2-7,CASSSPRQGHYEQYF
TRBV10-3,TRBJ2-3,CAITGSGQIDTQYF
TRBV9,TRBJ2-7,CASSVGGGPLNEQYF
TRBV6-1,TRBJ1-4,CASSEGYRTPRKLFF
TRBV29-1,TRBJ2-7,CSVEDQGATYEQYF
TRBV5-4,TRBJ2-5,CASSLGTQETQYF
TRBV4-1,TRBJ2-7,CASSQVKRGVYEQYF
TRBV9,.,CASSVGPDRRYEQYF
TRBV7-9,TRBJ1-1,CASSSAGGRMNTEAFF
TRBV6-6,TRBJ2-7,CASSFREGYEQYF
TRBV11-2,TRBJ2-3,CASSLGTADTQYF